The clone carrying this TCR beta chain has only a few counts. The CDR3 is 14 amino acids. J lost 8 bases, V lost 3 bases, and 4 bases had no gene match. The sample originates from a study of identical twins. MiXCR, run by TCRdb on the 5' RACE reads, gives a single entry per CDR3 protein. The sample yields under 900,000 distinct CDR3 sequences, around 12% seen once. These data were likewise used in another study, on yellow fever vaccine responses in identical twins.

The sequenced material came from PBMCs. The chain links TRBV12-3 or TRBV12-4 to TRBJ2-5; TRBD2 agrees at 12 bases. This TCR was sampled from a woman aged 18-30 years in good health. CDR3 sequence: CASSFGLAGITQYF. CDR3 nucleotides: TGTGCCAGCAGTTTCGGACTAGCGGGGATTACCCAGTACTTC.